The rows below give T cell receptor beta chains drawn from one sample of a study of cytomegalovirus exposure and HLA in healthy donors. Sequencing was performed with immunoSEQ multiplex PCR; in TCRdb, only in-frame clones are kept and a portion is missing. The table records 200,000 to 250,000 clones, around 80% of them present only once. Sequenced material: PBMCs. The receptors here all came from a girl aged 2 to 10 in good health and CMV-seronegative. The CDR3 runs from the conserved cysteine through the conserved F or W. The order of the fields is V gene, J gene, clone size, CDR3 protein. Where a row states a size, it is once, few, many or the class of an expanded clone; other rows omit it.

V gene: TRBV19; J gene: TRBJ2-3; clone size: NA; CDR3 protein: CASRSDNSDTQYF
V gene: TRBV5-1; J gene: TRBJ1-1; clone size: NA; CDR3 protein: CASSRGTGDKAFF
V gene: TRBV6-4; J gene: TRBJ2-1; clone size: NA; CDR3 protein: CASSDSRTFGSYNEQFF
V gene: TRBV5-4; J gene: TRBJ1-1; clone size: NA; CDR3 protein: CASSLEAGGMNTEAFF
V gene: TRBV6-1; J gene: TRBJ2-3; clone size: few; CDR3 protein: CASRRATGAEDTQYF
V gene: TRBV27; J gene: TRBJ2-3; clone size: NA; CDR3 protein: CATRTLPPDTQYF
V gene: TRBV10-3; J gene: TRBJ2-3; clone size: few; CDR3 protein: CATCPGGGITDTQYF
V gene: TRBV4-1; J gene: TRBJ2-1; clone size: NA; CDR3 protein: CASSQEAGRGYNEQFF
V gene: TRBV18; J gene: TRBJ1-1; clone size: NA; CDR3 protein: CASSPHQGAAEAFF
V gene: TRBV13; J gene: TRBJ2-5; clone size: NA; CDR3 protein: CASSLAGETQYF
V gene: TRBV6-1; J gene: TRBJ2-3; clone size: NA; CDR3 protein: CASSENPLADLSTDTQYF
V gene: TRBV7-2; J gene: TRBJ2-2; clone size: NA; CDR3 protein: CASSPGGRGAATGELFF
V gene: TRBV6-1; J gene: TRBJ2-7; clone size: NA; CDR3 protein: CASRGTSGSYEQYF
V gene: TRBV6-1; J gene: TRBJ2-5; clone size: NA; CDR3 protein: CASSTGLAGQETQYF
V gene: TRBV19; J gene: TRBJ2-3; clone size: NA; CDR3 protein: CASSIERLTDTQYF
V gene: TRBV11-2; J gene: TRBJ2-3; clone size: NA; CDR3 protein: CASSSGPRDEQYF
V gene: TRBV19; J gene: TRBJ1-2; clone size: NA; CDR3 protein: CASSSFGADRGPHGYTF
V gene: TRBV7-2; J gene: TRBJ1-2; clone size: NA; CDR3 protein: CASSSGGRGDYGYTF
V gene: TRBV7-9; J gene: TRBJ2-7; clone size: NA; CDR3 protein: CASSDPDRDEQYF
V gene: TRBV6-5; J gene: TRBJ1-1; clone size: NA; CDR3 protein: CASSYFNLGRVAEAFF
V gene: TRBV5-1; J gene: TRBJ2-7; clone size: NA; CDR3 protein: CASSLDYTYEQYF
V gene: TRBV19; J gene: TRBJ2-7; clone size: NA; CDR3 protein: CASSVIPGAYEQYF
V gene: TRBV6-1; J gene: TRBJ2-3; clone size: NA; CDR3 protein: CASSEVAERGRTDTQYF
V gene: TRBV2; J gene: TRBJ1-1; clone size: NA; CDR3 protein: CASSRTGAVTEAFF
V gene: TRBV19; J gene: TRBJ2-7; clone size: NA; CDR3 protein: CASSIVRQGKNEQYF
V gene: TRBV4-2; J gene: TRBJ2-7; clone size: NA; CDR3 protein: CASSQDSSYEQYF
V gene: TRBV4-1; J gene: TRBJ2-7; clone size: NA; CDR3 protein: CASSQGASYEQYF
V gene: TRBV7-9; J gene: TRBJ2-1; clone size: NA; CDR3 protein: CASSPPGEQFF
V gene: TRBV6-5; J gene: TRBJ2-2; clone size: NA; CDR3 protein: CASSYSSGASTGELFF
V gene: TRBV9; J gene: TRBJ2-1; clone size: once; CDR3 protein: CASSVSSLVNEQFF
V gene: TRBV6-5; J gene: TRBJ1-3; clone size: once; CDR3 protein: CASSSTGEFGGTIYF
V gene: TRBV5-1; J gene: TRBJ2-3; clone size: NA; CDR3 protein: CASSSTSGTDTQYF
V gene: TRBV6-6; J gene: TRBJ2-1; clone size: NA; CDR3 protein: CASSYSMEGASKFF
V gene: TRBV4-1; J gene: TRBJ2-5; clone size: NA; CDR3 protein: CASSQESGGKTQYF
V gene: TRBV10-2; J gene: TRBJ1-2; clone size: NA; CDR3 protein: CASRGPDVVIGYTF
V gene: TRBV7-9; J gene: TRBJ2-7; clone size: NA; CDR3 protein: CASSLIGGSMSYEQYF
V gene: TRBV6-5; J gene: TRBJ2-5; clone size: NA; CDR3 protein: CASSYSPGTGETQYF
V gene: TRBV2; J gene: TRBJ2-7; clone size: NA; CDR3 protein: CASSTAYEQYF
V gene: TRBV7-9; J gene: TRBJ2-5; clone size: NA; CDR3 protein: CASSLGQAVKETQYF
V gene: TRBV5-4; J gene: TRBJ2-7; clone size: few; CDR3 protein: CASSFLAASYEQYF
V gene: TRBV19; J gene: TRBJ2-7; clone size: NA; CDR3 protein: CASSMGTGVPYEQYF
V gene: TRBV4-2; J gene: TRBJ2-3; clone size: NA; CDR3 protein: CASSQRRDTQYF
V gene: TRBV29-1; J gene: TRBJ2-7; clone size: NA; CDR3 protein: CSVGIRGRGYEQYF
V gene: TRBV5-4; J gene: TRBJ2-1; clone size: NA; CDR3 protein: CASSFGTTYNEQFF
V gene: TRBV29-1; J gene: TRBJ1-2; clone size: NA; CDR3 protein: CSVGQGKSNYGYTF
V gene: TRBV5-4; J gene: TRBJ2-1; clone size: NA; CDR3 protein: CASSPDYIPYNEQFF
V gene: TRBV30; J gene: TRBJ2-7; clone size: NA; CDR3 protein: CAWSARGPYEQYF
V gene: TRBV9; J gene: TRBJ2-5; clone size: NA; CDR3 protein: CASSVVETGLETQYF
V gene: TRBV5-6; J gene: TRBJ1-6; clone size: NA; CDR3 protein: CASSATKFTGQSNSPLHF
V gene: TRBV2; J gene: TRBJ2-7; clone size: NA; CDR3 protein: CASSVQGTYEQYF
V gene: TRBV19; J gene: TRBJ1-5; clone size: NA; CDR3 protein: CASSIGSLSNQPQHF
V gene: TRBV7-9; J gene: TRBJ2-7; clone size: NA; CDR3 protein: CSSSRVSSYEQYF
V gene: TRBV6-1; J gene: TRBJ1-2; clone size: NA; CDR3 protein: CASRDRVAHGYTF